This T cell receptor beta chain stems from a study of OX40 agonist ivuxolimab in advanced cancers. With regard to the full study: The costimulatory receptor OX40 (CD134) was targeted by ivuxolimab, a fully human IgG2 agonistic monoclonal antibody. Intravenous ivuxolimab was administered to patients every 2 weeks at six dose levels: 0.01, 0.1, 0.3, 1.5, 3 and 10 mg/kg. Of the 50 to 55 patients in dose escalation, around 20 had hepatocellular carcinoma, around 15 had melanoma, 9 had renal cell carcinoma and 9 had head and neck cancer. A male proportion of about 79% and a mean age of about 60 years, ranging from roughly 23 to 79, were recorded for the dose-escalation cohort. Patients were allowed to have had prior anti-PD-1, anti-PD-L1 or anti-CTLA-4 therapy, and less than 45% of the dose-escalation patients had previously received checkpoint inhibitors. Partial responses occurred in three dose-escalation patients: two with cutaneous melanoma and one with hepatocellular carcinoma. Peripheral TCRbeta sequencing aimed to test whether ivuxolimab altered TCR sequence diversity and caused clonal T-cell expansion. The paper covers the monotherapy dose-escalation part of the phase I ivuxolimab trial, which included N of about 50 patients.

The cysteine opens and the phenylalanine closes a CDR3 of 16 amino acids. Only the CDR3 DNA stays, 48 bases, in frame from base 1. The germline V gene (reference sequence) provides CDR1 LNHDA and CDR2 SQIVND. The germline V end is reduced by 1 base and the J end by 3 bases; junction bases left unmatched: 5. Regarding this clone: The clone's antigen remains unknown. Base qualities are not recorded, but no much larger clone differs from it by a single base.

To sequence the TCRbeta CDR3 region, genomic DNA was isolated from the sorted cells. The immunoSEQ Assay was used to sequence the TCRbeta CDR3 regions. The immuneACCESS repertoire file appears here via TCRdb, limited to in-frame rearrangements. These files lack a portion of the clones; in checked studies, under half of the deficit traces to unresolved V genes, and the cause of the others is not known. For this sample there are about 90,000 clones; more than 75% appear just once. Clones ranked in the top ten supply less than 0.35% of the sample. Overall study results and their limits: After ivuxolimab, more expanded clones were found on average in CD8+ T cells than in CD4+ T cells. Low levels of normalized T-cell clonal expansion were also seen in some patients who did not respond. Which antigens the clonally expanded peripheral T cells were specific for was not determined. In the 0.1-3.0 mg/kg groups, partial responders had among the lowest normalized peripheral clonal expansion, particularly in CD8+ T cells. At doses of 0.1 to 3.0 mg/kg, clonal expansion of both CD4+ and CD8+ T cells in blood was seen between baseline and week 6.

Patients with a history of autoimmune disease or receiving systemic immunosuppression were excluded from the trial. In every dose cohort, peripheral blood was drawn for TCR sequencing at baseline, cycle 4 day 1, and cycle 7 day 1. The samples were taken from a phase I, first-in-human, multicenter, open-label dose-escalation trial of ivuxolimab. Adults with locally advanced or metastatic melanoma, renal cell carcinoma, hepatocellular carcinoma or head and neck squamous cell carcinoma were enrolled in the trial. CD4+ and CD8+ T cells were sorted separately from peripheral blood before TCR sequencing.

This TCR derives from an adult with an advanced solid tumor such as melanoma, head and neck, liver or kidney cancer. The chain couples TRBV19 to TRBJ2-5; the junction holds 10 bases that match TRBD2. The material sequenced was CD4+ or CD8+ T cells sorted from blood, taken in a trial of the OX40 agonist ivuxolimab. Here is the DNA: TGTGCCAGTAGTATAGCAGCGGGAGGGTTGAAAGAGACCCAGTACTTC. Translation gives CASSIAAGGLKETQYF.